The source of this T cell receptor (beta chain) is a study of blood T cells in healthy people across ages. The study, taken as a whole, reports: The fall in TCR beta diversity per million T cells was roughly linear with age.

With respect to this clonotype: The antigen is not known.

V lost 0 bases to trimming and J lost 7 bases, with 18 bases between them. The CDR3 length is 15 residues. The germline CDR1 and CDR2 sequences are DFQATT and SNEGSKA (reference sequence). Whenever a sample was processed, at least 6 million PBMCs were isolated. Extraction yielded at least 5.5 micrograms of total RNA per sample. For the second PCR, which ran for about 6 to 11 cycles, a sample-barcoded 5' primer and a J-beta primer mix were used. Researchers report that each sample yielded at least 3 million CDR3-containing paired-end reads. TCRdb ran MiXCR on the 5' RACE reads and lists one entry per CDR3 protein. The sample records 1.5 million to 2 million distinct CDR3 sequences, about 49% being singletons.

This TCR came from a woman between 40 and 50 years old in good health. Material: blood. The chain has TRBV20-1 and TRBJ1-2; the D gene is possibly TRBD1 (5 bases). The CDR3 DNA reads as TGCAGTGCTAGAGATCGGGCAGGGACTGGTGGTGGCTACACCTTC. It yields the protein CSARDRAGTGGGYTF.